One sample yielded the 16 T cell receptor beta chains listed below, sequenced in a study of beta chain features in type 1 diabetes. Points from the study as a whole: Shortening that was moderate but significant affected the TCRB CDR3s of Type 1 diabetes patients in all four CD4+ subsets.

Expressed TCRB transcripts got sequenced, as all isolated RNA was reverse transcribed. Libraries were prepared by immunoSEQ multiplex PCR; TCRdb keeps only in-frame clonotypes and omits some of them. Among nearly 700,000 clones listed, 13% were seen once. The antigens of these receptors remain unknown. Sequences were obtained from naive CD4+ T cells from blood. The receptors derive from a man aged 18 to 30 with type 1 diabetes.

Only a few counts were recorded for this clone. This specimen includes other DNA sequences encoding the same CDR3. This chain joins TRBV4-1 and TRBJ2-1; TRBD2 matches 14 bases. The germline gives CDR1 MGHRA, CDR2 YSYEKL. This CDR3 spans 15 amino acids. The V and J ends lost 2 bases and 9 bases, in that order; junction bases with no gene match: 3. The DNA of the CDR3 is TGCGCCAGCAGCCAACCGGGGACTAGCGGGGGTGAGCAGTTCTTC. It specifies CASSQPGTSGGEQFF.

The V gene is TRBV9, the J gene TRBJ1-1; D possibly corresponds to TRBD1 (6 bases). The germline V gene encodes CDR1 SGDLS and CDR2 YYNGEE. This CDR3 spans 16 amino acids. With 1 base removed from V and 0 bases from J, the gap between germline ends came to 13 bases. CDR3 coding DNA: TGTGCCAGCAGCGTAACGGACAGTACCATGAACACTGAAGCTTTCTTT. Its protein product is CASSVTDSTMNTEAFF. Together with reference TRBV9 and TRBJ1-1, the CDR3 gives the full variable domain: DSGVTQTPKHLITATGQRVTLRCSPRSGDLSVYWYQQSLDQGLQFLIQYYNGEERAKGNILERFSAQQFPDLHSELNLSSLELGDSALYFCASSVTDSTMNTEAFFGQGTRLTVV.

This clone turned up a few times. The CDR3 coding sequence is TGTGCCAGCAGGCCTACCGGGACTTTGAATGAGCAGTTCTTC. Residues: CASRPTGTLNEQFF. The V and J genes are TRBV25-1 and TRBJ2-1; TRBD2 might be the D (6 bases). Per germline, CDR1 MGHDK and CDR2 SYGVNS. This CDR3 has 14 amino acids. The V end lost 6 bases, the J end lost 7 bases, and 16 bases lay between the germline ends.

Only a few counts were recorded for this clone. The chain links TRBV2 to TRBJ2-3; TRBD1 matches 8 bases. The germline V gene encodes CDR1 SNHLY and CDR2 FYNNEI. The CDR3 has 15 residues. The V and J ends lost 6 bases and 4 bases, in that order; junction bases with no gene match: 9. CDR3 residues: CASRVTGESADTQYF. The CDR3 coding sequence is TGTGCCAGCAGAGTGACAGGGGAGAGCGCAGATACGCAGTATTTT.

On this clone: The junction departs from the called germline gene at one end, perhaps through a read error. The gene calls are TRBV7-7 and TRBJ2-1; no definite D call. The CDR3 spans 13 residues. Per the germline V gene, CDR1 is SSHAT and CDR2 is FNYEAQ (reference sequence). CDR3 residues: CASSLGSRDEQFF. The CDR3 nucleotides read TGTGCTAGCAGCTTAGGAAGTAGGGATGAGCAGTTCTTC.

This clone was picked up a small number of times. The CDR3 region has the DNA TGTGCCAGCAGTGAAGTATTCCGAGGGGGACTCTCACCCCTCCACTTT. It specifies CASSEVFRGGLSPLHF. The chain has TRBV25-1 and TRBJ1-6, with a weak D call TRBD1 (6 bases). Deletions cut 2 bases from V and 10 bases from J, with 18 bases between. This CDR3 has 16 amino acids. Germline-derived CDR1 and CDR2 are MGHDK and SYGVNS.

This clone was picked up a small number of times. V and J are TRBV7-2 and TRBJ1-2, with no clear D. The CDR3 has 16 amino acids. V shed 4 bases and J shed 0 bases, with 15 bases lying between them. Germline values: CDR1 SGHTA, CDR2 FQGNSA. CDR3 loop: CASSSPSATPNYGYTF. In nucleotides, the CDR3 is TGTGCCAGCAGCTCGCCCTCAGCTACTCCTAACTATGGCTACACCTTC.

This clone has just a few counts. This chain uses TRBV7-9 with TRBJ1-1, with TRBD1 matching over 8 bases. The CDR3 length is 14 residues. The J segment lost 0 bases and the V segment lost 6 bases, leaving 3 bases of the junction unmatched. Germline assignment: CDR1 SEHNR and CDR2 FQNEAQ (reference sequence). The CDR3 DNA sequence: TGTGCCAGCAGGGGACAGGAGATGAACACTGAAGCTTTCTTT. This encodes CASRGQEMNTEAFF.

This clone was observed a few times. The rearrangement links TRBV15 to TRBJ1-5; D perhaps matches TRBD1 (5 bases). Germline CDR1 LNHNV, CDR2 YYDKDF (reference sequence). The V and J ends lost 0 bases and 5 bases respectively, with 11 bases between them. The CDR3 sequence is 15 residues long. CDR3 bases: TGTGCCACCAGCAGAGATCCGGGGGGGGATCAGCCCCAGCATTTT. Its protein is CATSRDPGGDQPQHF.

This clone occurred a few times. V gene TRBV5-1 combines with J gene TRBJ2-5, with D possibly matching TRBD2 (6 bases). Trimming removed 0 bases from V and 5 bases from J, with 11 bases in between. This CDR3 region has 14 residues. CDR1 and CDR2 from the germline V gene are SGHRS and YFSETQ. The CDR3 nucleotides read TGCGCCAGCAGCTTGGTGGCGGGGAAGGAGACCCAGTACTTC. This codes for CASSLVAGKETQYF. Looking up the rest from reference TRBV5-1 and TRBJ2-5 gives the full variable domain: KAGVTQTPRYLIKTRGQQVTLSCSPISGHRSVSWYQQTPGQGLQFLFEYFSETQRNKGNFPGRFSGRQFSNSRSEMNVSTLELGDSALYLCASSLVAGKETQYFGPGTRLLVL.

The V call is TRBV28, the J call TRBJ2-7; D is unresolved. CDR1 MDHEN and CDR2 SYDVKM come from the germline V gene. The CDR3 runs 14 residues. V lost 2 bases, J lost 2 bases, and 10 bases lay in between. CDR3 nucleotides: TGTGCCAGCAGTTTAGGTACACCCACCTACGAGCAGTACTTC. This sequence encodes CASSLGTPTYEQYF.

The chain links TRBV5-4 to TRBJ2-5, with TRBD1 matching over 9 bases. CDR1 and CDR2 (germline): SGHNT, YYREEE (reference sequence). V dropped 3 bases and J dropped 4; count of bases not matched to a gene: 7. The CDR3 runs 15 residues. The CDR3 nucleotides are TGTGCCAGCAGCTCGGACAGGGGCCTCGGAGAGACCCAGTACTTC. Translated, it gives CASSSDRGLGETQYF. The full variable domain, completed using reference TRBV5-4 and TRBJ2-5, is ETGVTQSPTHLIKTRGQQVTLRCSSQSGHNTVSWYQQALGQGPQFIFQYYREEENGRGNFPPRFSGLQFPNYSSELNVNALELDDSALYLCASSSDRGLGETQYFGPGTRLLVL.

The chain carries TRBV7-9 and TRBJ2-7; TRBD1 agrees at 11 bases. Trimming at V came to 4 bases and at J to 3 bases, leaving 5 bases not matched to a gene. The CDR3 length is 15 residues. The germline V gene has CDR1 SEHNR and CDR2 FQNEAQ (reference sequence). In DNA form, the CDR3 reads TGTGCCAGCAGCTCCGGGACAGGGGGTTTCTACGAGCAGTACTTC. This codes for CASSSGTGGFYEQYF.

The chain joins TRBV13 to TRBJ1-1; D is unresolved. CDR3 size: 14 residues. Germline lookup yields CDR1 PRHDT and CDR2 FYEKMQ (reference sequence). V was shortened by 3 bases and J by 3 bases, with 11 bases between the two germline ends. CDR3 bases: TGTGCCAGCAGCTTCCCCCGGGATGACACTGAAGCTTTCTTT. Translating it yields CASSFPRDDTEAFF.

This clone was observed a handful of times. The chain joins TRBV30 to TRBJ1-5; possibly TRBD1 for D (5 bases). CDR3 length: 16 residues. V lost 2 bases to trimming and J lost 2 bases, with 16 bases between them. Per germline, CDR1 GTSNPN and CDR2 SVGIG (reference sequence). In nucleotides, the CDR3 is TGTGCCTGGAGTATAGGGACCACTGGGGGCAATCAGCCCCAGCATTTT. Translation: CAWSIGTTGGNQPQHF.

The rearrangement links TRBV30 to TRBJ2-1; 8 bases line up with TRBD1. This CDR3 is 13 amino acids long. V lost 5 bases, J lost 5 bases, and 5 bases stayed unmatched. Germline CDR1 reads GTSNPN; CDR2 reads SVGIG (reference sequence). This CDR3 is CAWGDRPHNEQFF. The CDR3 DNA sequence: TGTGCCTGGGGGGACAGGCCTCACAATGAGCAGTTCTTC. Together with reference TRBV30 and TRBJ2-1, the CDR3 gives the full variable domain: SQTIHQWPATLVQPVGSPLSLECTVEGTSNPNLYWYRQAAGRGLQLLFYSVGIGQISSEVPQNLSASRPQDRQFILSSKKLLLSDSGFYLCAWGDRPHNEQFFGPGTRLTVL.